Below are 7 T cell receptor beta chains sequenced from a single sample in a study of Ad26.COV2.S vaccination and SARS-CoV-2 variants. The treatment was: roughly 19 received Ad26.COV2.S at low or high dose, single or two shots; roughly five received placebo; per-sample allocation not given. Material that was analyzed had been drawn on day 63 after the first vaccine or placebo injection. Data came from immunoSEQ multiplex PCR; TCRdb stores just in-frame clones and leaves some out. Counted here are around 310,000 clones, 90% occurring once; the ten biggest clones make up approximately 5%. The sequences come from peripheral blood, collected in a trial of Ad26.COV2.S vaccine versus placebo. The receptor set was obtained from a person between 18 and 65 years old who received the Ad26.COV2.S COVID-19 vaccine or a placebo.

This chain uses TRBV2 with TRBJ2-1; 13 nucleotides agree with TRBD2. V lost 5 bases to trimming and J lost 6 bases; unmatched junction nucleotides: 4. Per germline, CDR1 SNHLY and CDR2 FYNNEI. CDR3 size: 15 residues. Here the CDR3 DNA reads TGTGCCAGCAGTTCACTAGCGGGGGGGGGCAATGAGCAGTTCTTC. This gives the protein CASSSLAGGGNEQFF.

J is TRBJ2-1 and V is TRBV27; 7 nucleotides line up with TRBD2. Trimming cost V 2 bases and J 2 bases; bases outside gene matches: 6. Germline loops: CDR1 MNHEY, CDR2 SMNVEV (reference sequence). This CDR3 region has 16 residues. CDR3 loop: CASSLERDVTYNEQFF. The CDR3 nucleotides are TGTGCCAGCAGTTTAGAGCGGGATGTCACCTACAATGAGCAGTTCTTC.

The table lists this clone with a count of one. This chain connects TRBV7-2 to TRBJ2-2; the match to TRBD1 covers 8 bases. Losses at the gene ends were 5 bases for V and 7 bases for J; bases not matched to a gene: 6. The CDR3 covers 14 residues. Germline values: CDR1 SGHTA, CDR2 FQGNSA. The CDR3 DNA sequence: TGTGCCAGCAGCCAGGGGGCGCCTAGCGGGGAGCTGTTTTTT. Translation: CASSQGAPSGELFF.

The V call is TRBV28, the J call TRBJ1-1, with D uncertain. Trimming shortened V by 6 bases and J by 3 bases, and 20 bases separated the two germline ends. Germline CDR1 and CDR2: MDHEN and SYDVKM. This CDR3 has 16 amino acids. CDR3 coding DNA: TGTGCCAGCAGCCTACCGTCAGAACGTTTATACACTGAAGCTTTCTTT. Translation gives CASSLPSERLYTEAFF.

Only a few counts were recorded for this clone. The chain combines TRBV11-2 with TRBJ1-2; TRBD1 matches at 8 bases. Per the germline V gene, CDR1 is SGHAT and CDR2 is FQNNGV. The CDR3 sequence is 18 residues long. With V trimmed by 5 bases and J by 0 bases, 14 bases remained unmatched. The CDR3 coding sequence is TGTGCCAGCAGCCCCCGAATGACAGGGGCGATAGCTAACTATGGCTACACCTTC. It encodes CASSPRMTGAIANYGYTF.

The V and J genes are TRBV2 and TRBJ1-2; D ambiguous. Looked up from germline, CDR1 is SNHLY and CDR2 is FYNNEI. Trimming shortened V by 4 bases and J by 6 bases, and 12 bases separated the two germline ends. This CDR3 has 13 amino acids. CDR3 in amino acids: CASSAGVGNGYTF. CDR3 sequence (DNA): TGTGCCAGCAGTGCTGGGGTGGGGAATGGCTACACCTTC.

The rearrangement joins TRBV27 to TRBJ1-5; TRBD1 matches 7 bases. The CDR3 spans 14 residues. Germline CDR1 reads MNHEY; CDR2 reads SMNVEV (reference sequence). Germline trimming cut 5 bases from V and 9 bases from J; bases unmatched to any gene: 10. CDR3 in amino acids: CASSPGGPAGPQHF. Here the CDR3 DNA reads TGTGCCAGCAGTCCAGGGGGGCCAGCCGGGCCCCAGCATTTT.